This T cell receptor beta chain was retrieved from a study of shared clonotypes between healthy human individuals. For unsorted PBMC, 250 to 350 ng DNA per replicate equaled 25,000 to 30,000 T cell genomes. Spread over ten immunoSEQ deep assay plates, unsorted PBMC DNA underwent sequencing. Produced via immunoSEQ multiplex PCR; TCRdb's table is partial and in-frame only. The profile shows fewer than 650,000 clones, around 81% of them singletons. Findings of the study overall: The authors expected sequencing depth to affect clonotype sharing among donors.

The donors were adults (healthy and HIV-negative) with no recent acute infections or vaccinations. Details on this clone: Its antigen is not identified.

The source of this sequence is a woman aged 35 to 49 in good health. Some clones in this sample may be carry-over from other donors' samples. Sequencing input: PBMCs.

The CDR3 sequence is CATSRDGLRLNTEAFF. The CDR3 DNA follows: TGTGCCACCAGCAGAGATGGACTTAGGTTAAACACTGAAGCTTTCTTT. V and J are TRBV15 and TRBJ1-1, with D uncertain. Germline V gene lookup returns CDR1 LNHNV and CDR2 YYDKDF (reference sequence). V was shortened by 0 bases and J by 2 bases, with 13 bases between the two germline ends. This CDR3 region has 16 residues.